The 20 T cell receptor beta chains in this list originate from one sample, sequenced in a study of T cells in Graves' hyperthyroidism and ophthalmopathy. Amplified TCR beta CDR3 regions came from RNA transcripts. Using the HTBI primer set, a first-round RT-PCR was run on the TCR CDR3. TCRdb called the multiplex PCR reads again in MiXCR, with one record for every CDR3 protein. This sample has approximately 200,000 distinct CDR3 sequences, with about 18% found just once. Source material: blood. All receptors come from a man between 35 and 55 years old with Graves' hyperthyroidism.

V usage is TRBV5-4 and J usage is TRBJ2-1; either TRBD1 or TRBD2 may fit D (5 bases each). V was shortened by 4 bases and J by 8 bases, with 10 bases between the two germline ends. The CDR3 runs 12 residues. Looked up from germline, CDR1 is SGHNT and CDR2 is YYREEE (reference sequence). The CDR3 here is CASSLGVYEQFF. For the CDR3, the DNA is TGTGCCAGCAGCCTGGGGGTATATGAGCAGTTCTTC.

This clonotype was detected many times. The V and J genes are TRBV2 and TRBJ1-2; the D gene is possibly TRBD1 (5 bases). Between the trimmed V and J ends, which lost 4 bases and 7 bases, there was a span of 16 bases. Germline V gene sequence: CDR1 SNHLY, CDR2 FYNNEI. This CDR3 has 14 amino acids. The CDR3: CASSVTSSQGGYTF. DNA of the CDR3: TGTGCCAGCAGTGTCACTAGTAGTCAGGGTGGCTACACCTTC.

This clonotype turned up a few times. The CDR3 DNA sequence: TGTGCCAGCAGCCGGGTCGAGGGTGTGGGCACCGGGGAGCTGTTTTTT. It codes for CASSRVEGVGTGELFF. The V and J genes are TRBV3-1 and TRBJ2-2; D perhaps matches TRBD2 (5 bases). Germline V gene sequence: CDR1 LGHDT, CDR2 YNNKEL (reference sequence). The length of the CDR3 is 16 residues. The germline V and J ends were trimmed by 4 bases and 4 bases, with 16 bases remaining between them.

V usage is TRBV12-5 and J usage is TRBJ2-1; the match to TRBD2 covers 8 bases. Losses at the gene ends were 4 bases for V and 3 bases for J; bases not matched to a gene: 2. CDR1 and CDR2 from the germline V gene are LGHNT and FRNRAP. This CDR3 is 14 amino acids long. CDR3 nucleotide sequence: TGTGCTAGTGGTTATAGCGGGGTCTACAATGAGCAGTTCTTC. Translating gives CASGYSGVYNEQFF.

The rearrangement joins TRBV5-1 to TRBJ1-2; TRBD1 matches 9 bases. Germline-derived CDR1 and CDR2 are SGHRS and YFSETQ. V lost 0 bases to trimming and J lost 6 bases; unmatched junction nucleotides: 6. The CDR3 contains 15 residues. Written as DNA, the CDR3 is TGCGCCAGCAGCTTGGGTCCCGGGACAGGGAATGGCTACACCTTC. This translates into CASSLGPGTGNGYTF.

The gene calls are TRBV15 and TRBJ2-2; 9 bases map to TRBD1. The trim removed 7 bases at V and 5 bases at J, leaving 5 bases unmatched. From germline, CDR1 is LNHNV and CDR2 YYDKDF (reference sequence). CDR3 length equals 14 residues. This chain's CDR3 is CATKRDRVTGELFF. CDR3 DNA sequence: TGTGCCACCAAACGGGACAGGGTTACCGGGGAGCTGTTTTTT.

This clonotype was picked up many times. This chain uses TRBV10-2 with TRBJ2-5, with 10 bases lining up with TRBD1. The CDR3 has 14 residues. CDR1 and CDR2 (germline): WSHSY, SAAADI. The ends lost 8 bases at V and 2 bases at J; junction bases unmatched: 5. The chain's CDR3 is CASGWDRGQETQYF. CDR3 nucleotide sequence: TGCGCCAGCGGTTGGGACAGGGGTCAAGAGACCCAGTACTTC.

This clonotype has ten or more counts. This sequence joins TRBV15 and TRBJ1-5, with D maybe TRBD1 (5 bases). The V end was cut by 1 base, the J end by 0 bases, with 7 bases between. CDR3 length: 15 residues. Germline CDR1 and CDR2: LNHNV and YYDKDF (reference sequence). The CDR3 loop is CATSRGGGSNQPQHF. CDR3 sequence (DNA): TGTGCCACCAGCAGAGGGGGGGGTAGCAATCAGCCCCAGCATTTT.

This clonotype was seen a handful of times. The chain combines TRBV6-1 with TRBJ2-4, with TRBD1 as a possible D gene (6 bases). Germline-derived CDR1 and CDR2 are MNHNS and SASEGT. Trimming took off 6 bases at V and 2 bases at J, with 17 bases between the two ends. The length of the CDR3 is 16 residues. The CDR3 loop reads CASSPGDFETKNIQYF. CDR3 nucleotide sequence: TGTGCCAGCAGCCCAGGGGATTTTGAAACCAAAAACATTCAGTACTTC.

The gene calls are TRBV10-3 and TRBJ2-1, with D possibly being TRBD2 (5 bases). The CDR3 spans 14 residues. Per germline, CDR1 ENHRY and CDR2 SYGVKD. V was trimmed by 7 bases and J by 3 bases, leaving 13 bases between them. The CDR3 coding sequence is TGTGCCATCATGGGAGAGGCGGGCTACAATGAGCAGTTCTTC. Translation: CAIMGEAGYNEQFF.

This clonotype was counted ten times or more. The chain uses TRBV7-2 and TRBJ1-1, with TRBD1 matching 10 bases. Germline CDR1 and CDR2: SGHTA and FQGNSA. V lost 4 bases, J lost 10 bases, and 6 bases stayed unmatched. The CDR3 contains 13 residues. The CDR3 is CASSSTGTGVAFF. The DNA for the CDR3 is TGTGCCAGCAGCTCCACCGGGACAGGGGTAGCTTTCTTT.

This clonotype was observed many times. The chain couples TRBV7-2 to TRBJ2-3; TRBD2 aligns across 11 bases. Germline CDR1 and CDR2: SGHTA and FQGNSA. This CDR3 is 18 amino acids long. Trimming took 4 bases from V and 1 from J; bases not matched to a gene: 10. CDR3 loop: CASSSRIAGGGGTDTQYF. CDR3 DNA sequence: TGTGCCAGCAGCTCTCGGATAGCGGGGGGGGGTGGCACAGATACGCAGTATTTT.

This clonotype occurred many times. The chain joins TRBV20-1 to TRBJ1-2, with D possibly being TRBD1 (6 bases). In germline, CDR1 is DFQATT, CDR2 SNEGSKA (reference sequence). The ends were cut back, 2 bases at V and 2 bases at J, with 9 bases in the middle. The CDR3 is made up of 13 amino acids. DNA of the CDR3: TGCAGTGCTAGACACGACAGGAACTATGGCTACACCTTC. Encoded protein: CSARHDRNYGYTF.

This clonotype was counted at least ten times. The V gene is TRBV7-8, the J gene TRBJ2-1; D remains unclear. V dropped 1 base and J dropped 12 bases, with 16 bases sitting between them. Germline CDR1 reads SGHVS; CDR2 reads FQNEAQ. This CDR3 is built from 14 residues. The CDR3 nucleotides read TGTGCCAGCAGCTTAGGTTCAGCTGGAGTGCTGCAGTTCTTC. As protein: CASSLGSAGVLQFF.

As for this clonotype: A single base separates this from a much larger clone, so it may be a read error. The chain joins TRBV28 to TRBJ2-3; TRBD1 matches at 8 bases. Germline lookup yields CDR1 MDHEN and CDR2 SYDVKM. This CDR3 spans 17 amino acids. CDR3 DNA: TGTGTCAGCAGGGACAGGTGGGGTGCTGCCGACACAGATACGCAGTATTTT. Its protein is CVSRDRWGAADTDTQYF.

The rearrangement links TRBV5-1 to TRBJ2-1; TRBD2 agrees at 10 bases. The trim removed 4 bases at V and 4 bases at J, leaving 8 bases unmatched. This CDR3 comprises 16 residues. Germline loops: CDR1 SGHRS, CDR2 YFSETQ. The DNA of the CDR3 is TGCGCCAGCAGCCTACCTAGCGGGGGCGTTTACAATGAGCAGTTCTTC. It yields the protein CASSLPSGGVYNEQFF.

Comments on this clonotype: This CDR3 is missing its conserved last phenylalanine or tryptophan, likely due to a read error. The CDR3, as DNA: TGTGCCAGCTCACCCGACAGGTTGAACACTGAAGCTTTCTCT. Its protein product is CASSPDRLNTEAFS. The J gene is TRBJ1-1, the V gene TRBV18; D perhaps matches TRBD1 (6 bases). This CDR3 has 14 residues. V lost 3 bases to trimming and J lost 0 bases, with 8 bases between them. Germline lookup yields CDR1 KGHSH and CDR2 LQKENI.

The table lists this clonotype with many counts. The chain links TRBV7-9 to TRBJ2-1; D gene ambiguous. This CDR3 comprises 12 residues. Germline CDR1 SEHNR, CDR2 FQNEAQ (reference sequence). The germline V and J ends were trimmed by 4 bases and 10 bases, with 11 bases remaining between them. CDR3 nucleotides: TGTGCCAGCAGCTGGTCTGACGGGGAGCAGTTCTTC. Translated: CASSWSDGEQFF.

This clonotype occurred many times. CDR3 sequence reads: CASSLTPNTEAFF. CDR3 bases: TGTGCCAGCAGCTTAACGCCCAACACTGAAGCTTTCTTT. V and J are TRBV7-3 and TRBJ1-1; D not resolved. The V end lost 0 bases, the J end lost 2 bases, and 4 bases lay between the germline ends. The CDR3 length is 13 residues. The germline gives CDR1 SGHTA, CDR2 FQGTGA.

This clonotype was observed many times. The V gene is TRBV6-1, the J gene TRBJ2-3, with 10 bases lining up with TRBD2. V was clipped by 4 bases and J by 3 bases; unmatched bases: 10. Germline V CDR1 and CDR2: MNHNS, SASEGT. The CDR3 contains 17 residues. DNA of the CDR3: TGTGCCAGCAGTGTTGGCTCGACTAGCGGGTATACAGATACGCAGTATTTT. It codes for CASSVGSTSGYTDTQYF.